Listed below are T cell receptor beta chains from one sample, sequenced in a study of blood T cell repertoires in COVID-19. Produced via immunoSEQ multiplex PCR; TCRdb's table is partial and in-frame only. Of tens of thousands of clones in the sample, approximately 82% were seen once. The sequenced sample was peripheral blood. The receptors shown here come from a man in his fifties or sixties with acute or convalescent COVID-19. The CDR3 runs from the conserved cysteine through the conserved F or W. Fields, in order: clone size, V gene, D gene, J gene, CDR3 length, CDR3 protein, CDR3 DNA. D genes are given only for firm matches. Where a row states a size, it is once, few, many or the class of an expanded clone; other rows omit it.

.	TRBV18	.	TRBJ2-5	14	CASSRDRAQETQYF	TGTGCCAGCTCCCGAGACAGAGCGCAAGAGACCCAGTACTTC
.	TRBV11-3	TRBD2	TRBJ2-3	16	CASSLGLAGNTDTQYF	TGTGCCAGCAGCCTAGGACTAGCGGGAAACACAGATACGCAGTATTTT
.	TRBV2	TRBD1	TRBJ1-1	13	CASGQEVNTEAFF	TGTGCCAGTGGACAGGAGGTGAACACTGAAGCTTTCTTT
.	TRBV7-2	.	TRBJ2-5	13	CASSLTGGETQYF	TGTGCCAGCAGCTTAACCGGGGGAGAGACCCAGTACTTC
.	TRBV5-8	.	TRBJ1-5	13	CASGRQDNQPQHF	TGTGCCAGCGGAAGACAGGACAATCAGCCCCAGCATTTT
.	TRBV19	.	TRBJ1-1	14	CASMPRVANTEAFF	TGTGCCAGTATGCCCCGGGTGGCAAACACTGAAGCTTTCTTT
.	TRBV4-3	.	TRBJ1-1	13	CASSQDWGIEAFF	TGCGCCAGCAGCCAAGATTGGGGCATTGAAGCTTTCTTT
.	TRBV5-1	.	TRBJ1-1	14	CASSLAVRNTEAFF	TGCGCCAGCAGCTTGGCAGTAAGGAACACTGAAGCTTTCTTT
once	TRBV5-4	.	TRBJ1-2	15	CASSLGGSSLYGYTF	TGTGCCAGCAGCTTGGGAGGCAGTTCACTTTATGGCTACACCTTC
.	TRBV3-1/TRBV3-2	.	TRBJ1-3	16	CASSLQTGNSGNTIYF	TGTGCCAGCAGCCTTCAAACAGGGAACTCTGGAAACACCATATATTTT
few	TRBV25-1	.	TRBJ2-7	14	CASSLPGDVYEQYF	TGTGCCAGCAGTTTGCCTGGAGACGTCTACGAGCAGTACTTC
.	TRBV29-1	TRBD2	TRBJ2-5	13	CSLRLAGTETQYF	TGCAGCCTCCGACTAGCGGGGACGGAGACCCAGTACTTC
.	TRBV27	TRBD1	TRBJ1-2	15	CASSPFITGAGGYTF	TGTGCCAGCAGTCCCTTCATCACAGGGGCCGGGGGCTACACCTTC
.	TRBV4-2	TRBD1	TRBJ1-6	16	CASSQDTGARTSPLHF	TGTGCCAGCAGCCAAGATACAGGGGCGCGAACTTCACCCCTCCACTTT
.	TRBV20-1	.	TRBJ2-3	11	CSAVQGDTQYF	TGCAGTGCTGTCCAGGGAGATACGCAGTATTTT
.	TRBV2	TRBD1	TRBJ1-4	14	CASNTGGDFEKLFF	TGTGCCAGCAATACAGGGGGCGACTTTGAAAAACTGTTTTTT
.	TRBV3-1/TRBV3-2	.	TRBJ2-7	14	CASKPLMGSSEQYF	TGTGCCAGCAAGCCACTGATGGGCTCAAGCGAGCAGTACTTC
.	TRBV7-2	.	TRBJ2-2	13	CASSLVVSGELFF	TGTGCCAGCAGCTTAGTCGTGTCCGGGGAGCTGTTTTTT
.	TRBV28	TRBD1	TRBJ1-3	14	CASEEQGFGNTIYF	TGTGCCAGTGAAGAACAGGGGTTCGGAAACACCATATATTTT
few	TRBV19	.	TRBJ1-1	17	CASSIRALGGGNAEAFF	TGTGCCAGTAGTATAAGAGCATTAGGGGGTGGGAATGCTGAAGCTTTCTTT
few	TRBV4-1	.	TRBJ1-2	16	CASSQVLGRGPGGYTF	TGCGCCAGCAGCCAAGTGTTAGGCAGGGGCCCGGGTGGCTACACCTTC
.	TRBV4-3	.	TRBJ2-7	15	CASSQDYGGRYEQYF	TGCGCCAGCAGCCAAGACTACGGGGGTCGCTACGAGCAGTACTTC
once	TRBV12-3/TRBV12-4	.	TRBJ1-1	13	CASSLGAHTEAFF	TGTGCCAGCAGTTTGGGGGCGCACACTGAAGCTTTCTTT
.	TRBV7-2	TRBD2	TRBJ2-3	14	CATRLAGMSDTQYF	TGTGCCACCAGACTAGCGGGGATGTCAGATACGCAGTATTTT
.	TRBV19	TRBD2	TRBJ2-1	21	CAISIVAPGLAGGSGSNEQFF	TGTGCCATTAGTATAGTTGCTCCGGGACTAGCGGGGGGGTCGGGCAGCAATGAGCAGTTCTTC
.	TRBV5-1	TRBD1	TRBJ2-2	16	CASSSPQGANTGELFF	TGCGCCAGCAGCTCCCCTCAGGGGGCGAACACCGGGGAGCTGTTTTTT
.	TRBV21-1	.	TRBJ1-3	16	CASSAWRLRAGNTIYF	TGTGCCAGCAGCGCCTGGAGGCTTAGGGCTGGAAACACCATATATTTT
.	TRBV9	.	TRBJ1-3	14	CASSPGQTRNTIYF	TGTGCCAGCAGCCCTGGACAAACCCGAAACACCATATATTTT
.	TRBV6-2/TRBV6-3	.	TRBJ2-6	15	CASSYSGAGANVLTF	TGTGCCAGCAGTTATTCGGGGGCTGGGGCCAACGTCCTGACTTTC
.	TRBV11-2	TRBD2	TRBJ2-1	17	CASSLLGLAGGYNEQFF	TGTGCCAGCAGCTTACTGGGACTAGCGGGGGGTTACAATGAGCAGTTCTTC
.	TRBV28	.	TRBJ1-2	13	CASSSGLGYGYTF	TGTGCCAGCAGTTCCGGACTAGGCTATGGCTACACCTTC
once	TRBV19	TRBD1	TRBJ1-2	15	CASIGGQLSNYGYTF	TGTGCCAGTATTGGGGGACAGCTATCTAACTATGGCTACACCTTC
.	TRBV9	.	TRBJ2-3	15	CASSVGPFSTDTQYF	TGTGCCAGCAGCGTAGGGCCTTTTAGCACAGATACGCAGTATTTT
.	TRBV18	.	TRBJ1-1	11	CASSSDTEAFF	TGTGCCAGCTCATCCGACACTGAAGCTTTCTTT
.	TRBV7-2	.	TRBJ2-1	16	CASSLLEAGRGYEQFF	TGTGCCAGCAGCTTATTGGAGGCGGGTCGAGGGTATGAGCAGTTCTTC
.	TRBV19	.	TRBJ2-5	15	CASSAGTGAPETQYF	TGTGCCAGTAGTGCGGGAACAGGGGCGCCAGAGACCCAGTACTTC
.	TRBV7-3	TRBD1	TRBJ2-1	16	CASSLRPGGARNEQFF	TGTGCCAGCAGCTTAAGACCAGGGGGCGCAAGAAATGAGCAGTTCTTC
once	TRBV5-4	TRBD1	TRBJ2-7	17	CASSWGTGLDLDYEQYF	TGTGCCAGCAGCTGGGGGACAGGGCTGGACTTGGACTACGAGCAGTACTTC
.	TRBV4-3	.	TRBJ1-2	16	CASSQDLRAANYGYTF	TGCGCCAGCAGCCAAGATCTGAGGGCAGCTAACTATGGCTACACCTTC
.	TRBV19	TRBD1	TRBJ2-1	12	CASSSRTGEQFF	TGTGCCAGTAGTTCCCGGACAGGCGAGCAGTTCTTC
.	TRBV5-1	TRBD1	TRBJ1-1	14	CASSLATGAAEAFF	TGCGCCAGCAGCTTGGCTACAGGGGCGGCTGAAGCTTTCTTT
.	TRBV29-1	.	TRBJ2-2	12	CSGTDFTGELFF	TGCAGCGGGACAGATTTCACCGGGGAGCTGTTTTTT
once	TRBV5-5	.	TRBJ1-4	17	CASSPQGGFAFNEKLFF	TGTGCCAGCAGCCCTCAAGGAGGCTTCGCGTTTAATGAAAAACTGTTTTTT
.	TRBV4-1	TRBD1	TRBJ1-5	15	CASSQGQGARQPQHF	TGCGCCAGCAGCCAAGGACAGGGGGCGCGTCAGCCCCAGCATTTT
.	TRBV28	.	TRBJ1-2	15	CASSFRWENSYRYTF	TGTGCCAGCAGTTTCAGATGGGAGAATTCCTATCGCTACACCTTC
.	TRBV3-1/TRBV3-2	.	TRBJ1-1	15	CASSQLQGGNTEAFF	TGTGCCAGCAGCCAACTACAGGGAGGGAATACTGAAGCTTTCTTT
once	TRBV5-1	TRBD1	TRBJ1-4	15	CASRFMGQLNEKLFF	TGCGCCAGCAGATTTATGGGACAGCTGAATGAAAAACTGTTTTTT
.	TRBV3-1/TRBV3-2	TRBD2	TRBJ2-2	18	CASSPQGKTAGGTGELFF	TGTGCCAGCAGCCCACAAGGGAAAACAGCGGGGGGGACCGGGGAGCTGTTTTTT
.	TRBV6-2/TRBV6-3	.	TRBJ2-3	13	CASSYTSTDTQYF	TGTGCCAGCAGTTACACTAGCACAGATACGCAGTATTTT
.	TRBV5-1	TRBD1	TRBJ1-6	14	CASSPGQYNSPLHF	TGCGCCAGCAGCCCGGGACAGTATAATTCACCCCTCCACTTT